Each of the 6 T cell receptor beta chains below was sequenced from the same sample in a study of blood T cell repertoires in COVID-19. Data came from immunoSEQ multiplex PCR; TCRdb stores just in-frame clones and leaves some out. Here the sample spans about 200,000 clones, approximately 84% being singletons. Sequences were obtained from PBMCs or T cells enriched from blood (not recorded which). The receptor set was obtained from a middle-aged man who had recovered from COVID-19.

DNA for the CDR3: TGCAGCGTAATAAAGGGAGGGGGGAACACTGAAGCTTTCTTT. Translating gives CSVIKGGGNTEAFF. The J gene is TRBJ1-1, the V gene TRBV29-1; D might be TRBD1 (6 bases). Germline V lookup: CDR1 SQVTM, CDR2 ANQGSEA. The CDR3 is made up of 14 amino acids. V dropped 6 bases and J dropped 1 base, with 15 bases sitting between them.

The V call is TRBV5-1, the J call TRBJ1-1, with a tentative D call TRBD1 (6 bases). The germline V gene encodes CDR1 SGHRS and CDR2 YFSETQ. Trimming shortened V by 3 bases and J by 5 bases, and 11 bases separated the two germline ends. There are 13 residues in the CDR3. CDR3 protein: CASSSGGTTEAFF. The DNA of the CDR3 is TGCGCCAGCAGCTCGGGAGGGACAACTGAAGCTTTCTTT. Variable domain in full (rest from reference TRBV5-1 and TRBJ1-1): KAGVTQTPRYLIKTRGQQVTLSCSPISGHRSVSWYQQTPGQGLQFLFEYFSETQRNKGNFPGRFSGRQFSNSRSEMNVSTLELGDSALYLCASSSGGTTEAFFGQGTRLTVV.

The rearrangement joins TRBV2 to TRBJ1-5; perhaps TRBD1 as D (6 bases). Germline V CDR1 and CDR2: SNHLY, FYNNEI. V lost 8 bases, J lost 6 bases, and 17 bases lay in between. The CDR3 covers 14 residues. DNA for the CDR3: TGTGCCAGCGGGAGCCAGGGGCGAGGTCAGCCCCAGCATTTT. This gives the protein CASGSQGRGQPQHF.

The rearrangement uses TRBV6-5 and TRBJ2-2; TRBD1 aligns across 8 bases. Losses at the gene ends were 6 bases for V and 6 bases for J; bases not matched to a gene: 3. This CDR3 is 13 amino acids long. CDR1 and CDR2 (germline): MNHEY, SVGAGI. The CDR3 bases are TGTGCCAGCAGCGCAGGGGGCGCCGGGGAGCTGTTTTTT. Its protein product is CASSAGGAGELFF.

V gene TRBV20-1 combines with J gene TRBJ1-1; 8 bases are a match to TRBD1. CDR1 DFQATT and CDR2 SNEGSKA come from the germline V gene (reference sequence). This CDR3 is 10 amino acids long. The V and J ends lost 5 bases and 10 bases, in that order; junction bases with no gene match: 3. CDR3 region: CSAPDRGAFF. The DNA for the CDR3 is TGCAGTGCTCCAGACAGGGGAGCTTTCTTT.

The chain couples TRBV19 to TRBJ1-5; 8 bases line up with TRBD1. The length of the CDR3 is 18 residues. The germline V gene has CDR1 LNHDA and CDR2 SQIVND (reference sequence). The J segment lost 2 bases and the V segment lost 3 bases, leaving 12 bases of the junction unmatched. The CDR3 nucleotides are TGTGCCAGTAGTATGGGACAGGATGATCGTCGGGGCAATCAGCCCCAGCATTTT. Translation gives CASSMGQDDRRGNQPQHF.